This T cell receptor (beta chain) was sequenced during a study of cytomegalovirus exposure and HLA in healthy donors (dated by TCRdb to about 2017). Broadly, across the study: An earlier analysis of some 600 of the donors reported around 280 Gb of sequence data and 117 million unique TCR beta sequences obtained from 180 million or so T cells. Approximately 310 gigabases of sequencing data and tens of millions of unique TCR sequences were included in an early release covering around 650 HLA-typed donors. The genetic ancestry cluster associated with self-reported Caucasian donors included 65% to 90% of the roughly 360 genotyped donors. The aim of the study was to test whether cataloging public T cell receptors could identify signatures of past pathogen exposure. The study profiled the T cell repertoires of about 720 subjects by immunosequencing and related them to cytomegalovirus serostatus. Along with the roughly 670-subject first cohort, a separate validation cohort of 120 different subjects was used. To predict cytomegalovirus infection status, the study brought together high-throughput TCR immunosequencing, statistical association of individual TCRs with disease status, and machine learning. A later analysis re-analyzed previously published TCR beta repertoires from approximately 670 donors and added high-resolution HLA genotyping to study TCR occurrence patterns. Rather than drawing on any new phenotypic data, the later analysis identified candidate immune exposures from TCR beta sequences and the way those sequences occurred across donors. An earlier analysis of 587 of the donors applied high-throughput TCR beta sequencing to assess whether each TCR beta V gene segment acted as functional or pseudogenic. Donor age, sex, ethnicity and CMV serostatus were compiled alongside the repertoire data. In a later genetic analysis, genome-wide SNP genotypes for about 55% of the 666 donors were used, and that subset was treated as a discovery cohort. Every repertoire in the discovery cohort had been generated on one and the same sequencing platform. Both class I and class II loci were covered by HLA typing, at four-digit resolution. The number of donors typed differed by locus, with about 620-630 for A, B, C, DRB1 and DQB1, more than 500 for DQA1, under 610 for DPA1, and around 430 for DPB1. About five DR-DQ haplotypes were treated as single units for association and clustering because of strong linkage in the cohort. Across 398 genotyped donors of the cohort, an average of about 200,000 unique TCR beta nucleotide sequences per donor were sequenced, and roughly 20% of those sequences were non-productive.

A remark on this clone: The antigen this receptor binds is unknown. Per-nucleotide qualities are absent, and no much larger clonotype sits a single base away.

Compared with germline, V lacks 7 bases and J lacks 4 bases; bases without a gene match: 4. The CDR3 starts with the cysteine, ends with the phenylalanine, and has 13 residues. Only the CDR3 portion is preserved as DNA: 39 bases, with reading frame beginning at the first base. CDR1 and CDR2, per the germline V gene (reference sequence), are SEHNR and FQNEAQ. The cohort comprised some 680 healthy bone marrow donors. All cohort members were sampled while nominally healthy, although unrecorded immune exposures were likely present. The donor tested CMV seronegative, placing the donor among the roughly 350 seronegative members of the cohort. A peripheral blood sample was collected from each donor, and TCR beta sequencing was performed on peripheral blood mononuclear cells. The Qiagen DNeasy Blood Extraction Kit was used to extract genomic DNA from the blood cell samples. The paper's findings and limits, for the study overall: Linkage disequilibrium might explain the correlated functional status among segregating V segments, but an unknown experimental factor could not be excluded. When HLA alleles, especially DR and DQ, strongly co-occurred, TCR associations were difficult to assign to individual alleles. Because counts were too low, seventeen rarely observed V segments, including chromosome 9 orphons, were excluded from the earlier analysis of some 590 of the donors. The cohort was sequenced for TCR beta chains only, and without alpha or paired-chain data the features that could be detected were limited. In the study, some 180 TCR beta chains were listed as associated with cytomegalovirus. A later analysis associated about 17,000 TCR beta sequences with specific HLA alleles at a false discovery rate of 0.05. An earlier analysis of 450 to 750 of the donors showed that most TCR beta V segments appeared in productive rearrangements either about 87% or about 30% of the time, which broadly matched IMGT annotations. A further reported finding was that TCR beta sequences accurately predicted the HLA-A and HLA-B alleles for most subjects in the first cohort. The sequencing pipeline was judged likely to have produced a cluster of highly shared sequence variants as a technical artifact. In a later analysis, most CMV-associated TCR beta chains were found to appear HLA-restricted, with HLA associations seemingly driven largely by CMV exposure. A later genetic analysis associated a missense DCLRE1C variant with V-gene and J-gene trimming of TCR beta chains, and an independent cohort replicated the association. Immune exposure information for the cohort was limited to CMV serostatus. According to a later analysis, TCR association rates differed among HLA loci, with DRB1 alleles showing the most associated TCRs and HLA-C alleles showing the fewest. In vitro tests confirmed that three of the cytomegalovirus-associated TCR beta chains recognize cytomegalovirus antigens. According to a later analysis, parvovirus B19, influenza, CMV and Epstein-Barr virus appeared linked to several top co-occurrence clusters. Compared with equally common non-associated chains, HLA-associated TCR beta chains in a later analysis were more clonally expanded and had lower generation probabilities. Roughly uniform sequencing depth across donors was assumed in presence/absence analyses, although this assumption may not hold. The authors suggested that the approach could potentially be extended to other disease states and immunological phenotypes. According to a later genetic analysis, donors in an Asian-associated ancestry cluster had fewer N-insertions in productive TCRs than the roughly 660-donor mean. Because some donors lacked HLA typing at each locus, the association tests relied only on the typed subset. Because the 87-base-pair reads could not distinguish some IMGT-functional V segments, including TRBV6-2 and TRBV6-3, those segments were excluded. While some public TCRs were present in many individuals, most TCR sequences turned up only very rarely across donors. Cytomegalovirus status was reported to be diagnosed by the classifier with high specificity and sensitivity in both the original and validation cohorts.

Receptors were amplified or captured by the immunoSEQ multiplex PCR assay. For the multiplex PCR, a mixture combining 60 forward primers for TCR Vbeta segments and 13 reverse primers for TCR Jbeta segments was used. The CDR3 region of rearranged TCR beta genes was amplified from genomic DNA with a multiplex PCR assay. On the Illumina HiSeq System, the amplified TCR beta libraries were sequenced as 87-base-pair reads. The authors' pipeline ran thus. Across the roughly 600 repertoires, a later analysis counted 75 million to 90 million unique TCR beta chains, around 11 million of which were shared by at least two donors. To remove PCR and sequencing errors, raw reads were error-corrected and collapsed into unique sequences using a nearest-neighbor algorithm that merged closely related sequences. V, D and J gene segments were assigned by aligning CDR3 sequences to IMGT reference sequences. Each retained sequence needed at least a six-nucleotide match to both a V gene segment and a J gene segment. Rearrangements were classified as productive when the CDR3 lacked stop codons and remained in frame with V and J, and all other rearrangements were classified as non-productive. CDR3 was defined according to IMGT convention as the region running from the second conserved V-encoded cysteine to the conserved J-encoded phenylalanine. The earlier analysis of 450 to 750 of the donors excluded any sequence lacking an unambiguous match to a single V gene segment. An earlier analysis of over 450 of the donors classified V segments as functional when productive rearrangements were above 56.7% and as segregating when the standard deviation between donors was above 5%. A statistical classification framework was built for diagnosing cytomegalovirus status from the catalog of TCR beta chain sequences. In a later analysis, V and J genes were assigned by comparing TCR nucleotide sequences against IMGT/GENE-DB human TR gene sequences. The TCRdist pipeline was used in a later analysis to assign CDR3 sequences and most-parsimonious VDJ recombination scenarios. In a later analysis, every TCR beta chain was defined by the combination of its CDR3 amino acid sequence and its V-gene family, and reads without a unique V-gene family were dropped. In a later analysis, a few hundred highly shared, low-generation-probability nucleotide sequences were removed to address suspected cross-contamination and a sequencing artifact. In a later analysis, a clonal expansion index was calculated for each public chain from normalized within-repertoire ranks of inferred template counts. In a later analysis, generation probabilities were computed using a VDJ recombination model fitted to out-of-frame rearrangements, and the results were checked against IGoR. Hypergeometric tests were used in a later analysis to score TCR-TCR, TCR-HLA and TCR-CMV co-occurrence, with a repertoire-size bias correction applied to the TCR pairs. False discovery rates were estimated in a later analysis by permuting HLA or CMV assignments 20 times. In a later analysis, co-occurring TCRs were grouped using DBSCAN, with TCRdist sequence similarity added in when clustering inside HLA-allele-positive subsets. Co-occurrence clustering excluded repertoires with fewer than 30,000 or more than 120,000 public chains, plus five with anomalous nucleotide sharing. Sourced from immuneACCESS, this table was stored by TCRdb with only in-frame sequences that have V and J called. A share of the clones is absent; for the studies checked, an unresolved V gene accounts for under half, and the remainder has no known explanation. V and J calls and clone size come straight from that table; D and trimming were deduced from the DNA. The sample table contains about 93,000 clones; only one count was recorded for around 78% of them. Of the sample, around 0.63% is held by the ten largest clones.

Specimen: PBMCs. In this chain, TRBV7-9 is recombined with TRBJ2-1; a stretch of 7 junction bases matches TRBD1. This TCR was sampled from a man aged 25-45 years in good health and CMV-seronegative. The nucleotides read TGTGCCAGCACCGAGGGACAGTACAATGAGCAGTTCTTC. This yields the protein CASTEGQYNEQFF.